The clone carrying this T cell receptor (beta chain) occurred a few times. The data derive from a study of blood T cells in healthy people across ages. Donors ranged from about 6 to 95 years old and were healthy Caucasians in Russia. In germline, CDR1 is MDHEN, CDR2 SYDVKM. V lost 10 bases, J lost 3 bases, and 13 bases lay in between. The CDR3 has 12 amino acids. With a J-beta primer mix and a sample-barcoded 5' primer, a second PCR ran roughly 6 to 12 cycles. MiXCR, applied by TCRdb to the 5' RACE reads, yields one record per CDR3 protein. The sample has around 1,700,000 distinct CDR3 sequences, 28% seen once.

The specimen sequenced was blood. The source is a woman in her 30s in good health. This rearrangement joins TRBV28 to TRBJ2-7; D is unclear. The CDR3 nucleotides read TGTGCCACCAGACCCTCCTACTACGAGCAGTACTTC. This encodes CATRPSYYEQYF.